The 21 T cell receptor beta chains in this list originate from one sample, sequenced in a study of blood T cell repertoires in COVID-19. Here immunoSEQ multiplex PCR was the method, and the copy in TCRdb shows in-frame clones only, minus some. The repertoire holds roughly 57,000 clones, with 90% as singletons. Sequenced input: peripheral blood. Receptors originate from a human donor in a cohort sampled during active COVID-19.

The rearrangement joins TRBV5-4 to TRBJ1-1; D might be TRBD1 (5 bases). The length of the CDR3 is 17 residues. Germline V gene data show CDR1 as SGHNT and CDR2 as YYREEE (reference sequence). Trimming pared 4 bases from V and 1 base from J, leaving 20 bases between. This chain's CDR3 is CASSREAGRVGNTEAFF. CDR3 sequence (DNA): TGTGCCAGCAGCAGGGAGGCGGGGCGGGTGGGGAACACTGAAGCTTTCTTT.

The CDR3 DNA is TGTGCCAGCAGTGACTCGGGGGCGGCGGCTGAAGCTTTCTTT. This sequence encodes CASSDSGAAAEAFF. The rearrangement uses TRBV6-4 and TRBJ1-1; a possible D gene is TRBD1 (6 bases). Trimming cost V 0 bases and J 6 bases, with 11 bases left between them. This CDR3 has 14 amino acids. The germline CDR1 and CDR2 sequences are MRHNA and SNTAGT.

The chain couples TRBV6-5 to TRBJ1-2; tentative D call: TRBD1 (6 bases). V gave up 1 base and J gave up 8 bases, with 11 bases separating them. Germline CDR1 and CDR2: MNHEY and SVGAGI. The CDR3 is 13 amino acids. The CDR3 nucleotides read TGTGCCAGCAGTTACTTGCGACAGGACGGCTACACCTTC. This gives the protein CASSYLRQDGYTF.

The CDR3 is CASRGATNTGELFF. DNA of the CDR3: TGTGCCAGCAGGGGGGCGACGAACACCGGGGAGCTGTTTTTT. This chain connects TRBV2 to TRBJ2-2; a possible D gene is TRBD1 (6 bases). V lost 6 bases, J lost 0 bases, and 8 bases lay in between. The germline V gene encodes CDR1 SNHLY and CDR2 FYNNEI. CDR3 length equals 14 residues. Filled out from reference TRBV2 and TRBJ2-2, the complete variable domain reads EPEVTQTPSHQVTQMGQEVILRCVPISNHLYFYWYRQILGQKVEFLVSFYNNEISEKSEIFDDQFSVERPDGSNFTLKIRSTKLEDSAMYFCASRGATNTGELFFGEGSRLTVL.

This clone has a single count. The chain uses TRBV29-1 and TRBJ2-3, with TRBD2 as a possible D gene (5 bases). The CDR3 runs 12 residues. Looked up from germline, CDR1 is SQVTM and CDR2 is ANQGSEA. V was clipped by 4 bases and J by 2 bases, with 7 bases between them. CDR3 sequence (DNA): TGCAGCGTTGTACGGGACACAGATACGCAGTATTTT. Translation gives CSVVRDTDTQYF.

The chain employs TRBV28 and TRBJ1-1; TRBD1 aligns across 8 bases. Germline V gene sequence: CDR1 MDHEN, CDR2 SYDVKM. V trimming: 8 bases; J trimming: 1 base; junction bases outside the gene matches: 9. The CDR3 has 15 residues. The CDR3 nucleotides read TGTGCCAGCCCGCCCCCCAGGGGGCGGAACACTGAAGCTTTCTTT. This gives the protein CASPPPRGRNTEAFF. Complete variable domain (other parts from reference TRBV28 and TRBJ1-1): DVKVTQSSRYLVKRTGEKVFLECVQDMDHENMFWYRQDPGLGLRLIYFSYDVKMKEKGDIPEGYSVSREKKERFSLILESASTNQTSMYLCASPPPRGRNTEAFFGQGTRLTVV.

This clone was seen only a few times. The V call is TRBV29-1, the J call TRBJ2-1; the match to TRBD1 covers 7 bases. Per germline, CDR1 SQVTM and CDR2 ANQGSEA. This CDR3 is built from 13 residues. V shed 8 bases and J 6 bases; nucleotides not matched to a gene: 10. CDR3: CSSPQGERNEQFF. The CDR3 DNA reads as TGCAGCTCCCCCCAGGGGGAGCGCAATGAGCAGTTCTTC.

This chain connects TRBV4-1 to TRBJ1-5, with TRBD1 matching over 8 bases. J gave up 7 bases and V 5 bases, and 4 bases lay outside the gene matches. Germline CDR1 reads MGHRA; CDR2 reads YSYEKL. The CDR3 has 13 amino acids. The CDR3 nucleotides read TGCGCCAGCAGCGCGGACAGGGCCCAGCCCCAGCATTTT. Translating gives CASSADRAQPQHF.

The chain couples TRBV6-5 to TRBJ1-6, with a tentative D call TRBD1 (5 bases). The germline V and J ends were trimmed by 3 bases and 10 bases, with 10 bases remaining between them. Per the germline V gene, CDR1 is MNHEY and CDR2 is SVGAGI. There are 13 residues in the CDR3. The CDR3 spells CASSYPGNSPLHF. The DNA of the CDR3 is TGTGCCAGCAGTTATCCAGGGAACTCACCCCTCCACTTT.

The chain recombines TRBV3-1 (or the pseudogene TRBV3-2) with TRBJ2-5; D gene ambiguous. V gave up 3 bases and J gave up 2 bases, with 4 bases separating them. CDR1 is LGHDT, CDR2 YNNKEL, per germline (reference sequence). CDR3 length: 12 residues. CDR3 region: CASSQQQETQYF. DNA for the CDR3: TGTGCCAGCAGCCAGCAGCAAGAGACCCAGTACTTC.

The CDR3 spells CASSFNPAGPPSSEQYV. CDR3 coding DNA: TGTGCCAGCAGCTTTAATCCGGCAGGTCCCCCCTCTTCGGAGCAGTACGTC. V gene TRBV7-4 combines with J gene TRBJ2-7; no reliable D call. This CDR3 has 17 residues. Germline V CDR1 and CDR2: SGHVT, SQSDAQ. Trimming stripped 3 bases from V and 7 bases from J, with 25 bases between.

CDR3 protein: CASSGKGGVLSSPLHF. The CDR3 nucleotides are TGTGCCAGCAGCGGAAAGGGGGGGGTTTTGAGTTCACCCCTCCACTTT. This rearrangement joins TRBV7-2 to TRBJ1-6, with D possibly matching TRBD1 (6 bases). Trimming stripped 5 bases from V and 9 bases from J, with 20 bases between. The CDR3 is 16 amino acids. The germline V gene encodes CDR1 SGHTA and CDR2 FQGNSA.

This clone has only one observation. J is TRBJ1-6 and V is TRBV6-6; D gene uncertain. The CDR3 spans 11 residues. V gave up 7 bases and J gave up 16 bases, with 14 bases separating them. Germline CDR1 MNHNY, CDR2 SVGAGI (reference sequence). CDR3 bases: TGTGCCAGCAAGGAGGGTAGGAGGCTCCACTTT. This encodes CASKEGRRLHF.

This chain uses TRBV6-6 with TRBJ1-1; D is unclear. With 6 bases removed from V and 2 bases from J, the gap between germline ends came to 10 bases. The CDR3 has 13 residues. Germline-derived CDR1 and CDR2 are MNHNY and SVGAGI (reference sequence). The CDR3 loop reads CASSYTVNTEAFF. DNA of the CDR3: TGTGCCAGCAGCTATACCGTCAACACTGAAGCTTTCTTT.

This chain uses TRBV2 with TRBJ2-3; D perhaps matches TRBD2 (6 bases). Between the trimmed V and J ends, which lost 5 bases and 2 bases, there was a span of 17 bases. The CDR3 is made up of 16 amino acids. Germline V gene sequence: CDR1 SNHLY, CDR2 FYNNEI. This CDR3 reads CASSLSTGTYTDTQYF. In nucleotides, the CDR3 is TGTGCCAGCAGTTTATCTACCGGGACTTACACAGATACGCAGTATTTT.

This chain links TRBV9 with TRBJ1-2, with a tentative D call TRBD1 (5 bases). The germline CDR1 and CDR2 sequences are SGDLS and YYNGEE. The CDR3 is 13 residues long. V gave up 0 bases and J gave up 5 bases, with 8 bases separating them. CDR3 coding DNA: TGTGCCAGCAGCGTAGCGGGGGAATATGGCTACACCTTC. It yields the protein CASSVAGEYGYTF.

The chain employs TRBV7-2 and TRBJ1-2; perhaps TRBD1 as D (5 bases). The CDR3 consists of 12 residues. Germline values: CDR1 SGHTA, CDR2 FQGNSA. Trimming removed 5 bases at V and 4 bases at J, with 8 bases between. CDR3 sequence reads: CASSAGGYGYTF. CDR3 bases: TGTGCCAGCAGCGCGGGGGGCTATGGCTACACCTTC. Together with reference TRBV7-2 and TRBJ1-2, the CDR3 gives the full variable domain: GAGVSQSPSNKVTEKGKDVELRCDPISGHTALYWYRQSLGQGLEFLIYFQGNSAPDKSGLPSDRFSAERTGGSVSTLTIQRTQQEDSAVYLCASSAGGYGYTFGSGTRLTVV.

The V and J genes are TRBV7-2 and TRBJ2-3, with 15 bases that match TRBD2. This CDR3 comprises 16 residues. With V trimmed by 5 bases and J by 4 bases, 4 bases remained unmatched. Per the germline V gene, CDR1 is SGHTA and CDR2 is FQGNSA. DNA for the CDR3: TGTGCCAGCAGCAAGGGACTAGCGGGGGGTGCAGATACGCAGTATTTT. As protein: CASSKGLAGGADTQYF.

The chain employs TRBV6-1 and TRBJ2-7; D remains ambiguous. Germline V gene sequence: CDR1 MNHNS, CDR2 SASEGT. V lost 2 bases and J lost 4, with 9 bases in between. The CDR3 has 13 residues. The CDR3 region has the DNA TGTGCCAGCAGTGAAAACCAGTTTTACGAGCAGTACGTC. As protein: CASSENQFYEQYV.

The rearrangement joins TRBV6-5 to TRBJ2-1; the match to TRBD2 covers 8 bases. The V and J ends lost 7 bases and 7 bases, in that order; junction bases with no gene match: 12. The CDR3 runs to 15 residues. Germline values: CDR1 MNHEY, CDR2 SVGAGI. The CDR3 loop reads CASTRGTSNHNEQFF. The CDR3 nucleotides read TGTGCCAGCACGAGGGGGACTAGTAATCATAATGAGCAGTTCTTC.

As for this clone: One junction end does not reproduce the germline sequence, and a read error may be involved. CDR3 residues: CASSRGSIRHF. As DNA, the CDR3 is TGTGCCAGCAGCCGGGGTAGCATTCGGCACTTC. The chain has TRBV28 and TRBJ2-4; maybe TRBD2 (5 bases). This CDR3 contains 11 residues. Germline CDR1 reads MDHEN; CDR2 reads SYDVKM.